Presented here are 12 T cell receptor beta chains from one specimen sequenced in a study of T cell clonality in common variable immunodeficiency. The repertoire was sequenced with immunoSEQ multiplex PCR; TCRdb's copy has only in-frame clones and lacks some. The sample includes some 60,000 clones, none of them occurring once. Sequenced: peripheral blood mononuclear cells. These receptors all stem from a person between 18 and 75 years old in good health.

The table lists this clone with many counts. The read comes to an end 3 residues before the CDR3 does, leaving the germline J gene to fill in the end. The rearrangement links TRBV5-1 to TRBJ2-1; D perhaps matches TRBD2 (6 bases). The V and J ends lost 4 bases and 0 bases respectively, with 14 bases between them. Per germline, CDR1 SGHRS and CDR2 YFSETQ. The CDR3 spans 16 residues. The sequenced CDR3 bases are TGCGCCAGCAGCCAAGGGCCCGGGGGCTCCTACAATGAG. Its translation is CASSQGPGGSYNE. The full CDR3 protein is CASSQGPGGSYNEQFF.

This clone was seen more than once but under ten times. The CDR3 loop is CASSRTGAEAFF. The sequenced CDR3 bases are TGTGCCAGCAGCCGGACAGGGGCTGAA. The chain carries TRBV2 and TRBJ1-1; 9 bases align to TRBD1. The CDR3 end is not reached by the read, which stops 3 residues before it; the germline J gene fills it in. Germline CDR1 and CDR2: SNHLY and FYNNEI. The CDR3 is 12 residues long. Trimming took 6 bases from V and 6 from J; bases not matched to a gene: 2.

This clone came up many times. The sequenced CDR3 bases are TGTGCCAGCAGCTTAGTCAGCGGCTACAATGAG. It yields the protein CASSLVSGYNE. The entire CDR3 sequence reads CASSLVSGYNEQFF. The chain employs TRBV7-9 and TRBJ2-1, with D maybe TRBD2 (5 bases). The read ends 3 residues shy of where the CDR3 ends; the end is completed using the germline J gene. Per the germline V gene, CDR1 is SEHNR and CDR2 is FQNEAQ (reference sequence). V dropped 1 base and J dropped 3 bases, with 7 bases sitting between them. The CDR3 has 14 residues.

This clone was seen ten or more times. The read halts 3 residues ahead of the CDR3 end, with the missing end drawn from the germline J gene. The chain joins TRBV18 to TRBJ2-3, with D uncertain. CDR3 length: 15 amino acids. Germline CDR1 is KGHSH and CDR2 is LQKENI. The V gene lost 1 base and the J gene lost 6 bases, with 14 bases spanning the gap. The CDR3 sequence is CASSPQRQVPDTQYF. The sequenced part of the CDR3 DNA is TGTGCCAGCTCACCACAACGGCAGGTACCGGATACG.

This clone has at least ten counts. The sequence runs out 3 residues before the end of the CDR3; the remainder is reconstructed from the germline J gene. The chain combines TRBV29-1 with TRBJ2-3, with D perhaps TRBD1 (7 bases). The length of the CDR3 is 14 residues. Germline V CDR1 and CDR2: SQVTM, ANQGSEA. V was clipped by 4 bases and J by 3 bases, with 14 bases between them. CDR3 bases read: TGCAGCGTTGCTAGCAGGGGGGCGACAGATACG. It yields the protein CSVASRGATDT. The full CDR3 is CSVASRGATDTQYF.

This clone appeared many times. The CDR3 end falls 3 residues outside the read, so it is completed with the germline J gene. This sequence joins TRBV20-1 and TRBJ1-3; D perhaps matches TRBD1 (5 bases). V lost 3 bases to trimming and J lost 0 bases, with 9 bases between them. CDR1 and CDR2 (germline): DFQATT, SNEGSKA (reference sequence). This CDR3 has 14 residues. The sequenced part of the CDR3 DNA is TGCAGTGCTAGGGACATGAGCTCTGGAAACACC. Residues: CSARDMSSGNT. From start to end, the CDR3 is CSARDMSSGNTIYF.

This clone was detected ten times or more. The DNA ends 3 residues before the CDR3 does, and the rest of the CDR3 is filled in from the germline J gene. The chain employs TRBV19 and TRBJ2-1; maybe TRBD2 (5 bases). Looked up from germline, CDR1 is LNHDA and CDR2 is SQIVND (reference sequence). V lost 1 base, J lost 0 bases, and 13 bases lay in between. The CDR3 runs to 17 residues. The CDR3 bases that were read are TGTGCCAGTAGTATAGGACGAACGGGGAGCTCCTACAATGAG. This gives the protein CASSIGRTGSSYNE. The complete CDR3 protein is CASSIGRTGSSYNEQFF.

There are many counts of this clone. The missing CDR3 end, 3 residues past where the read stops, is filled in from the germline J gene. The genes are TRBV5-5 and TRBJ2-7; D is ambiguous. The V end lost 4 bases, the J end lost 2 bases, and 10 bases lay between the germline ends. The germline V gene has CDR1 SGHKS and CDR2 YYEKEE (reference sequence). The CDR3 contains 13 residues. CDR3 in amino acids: CASSIRDTYEQYF. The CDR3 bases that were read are TGTGCCAGCAGCATCCGTGACACCTACGAG. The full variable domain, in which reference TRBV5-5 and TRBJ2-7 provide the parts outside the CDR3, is DAGVTQSPTHLIKTRGQQVTLRCSPISGHKSVSWYQQVLGQGPQFIFQYYEKEERGRGNFPDRFSARQFPNYSSELNVNALLLGDSALYLCASSIRDTYEQYFGPGTRLTVT.

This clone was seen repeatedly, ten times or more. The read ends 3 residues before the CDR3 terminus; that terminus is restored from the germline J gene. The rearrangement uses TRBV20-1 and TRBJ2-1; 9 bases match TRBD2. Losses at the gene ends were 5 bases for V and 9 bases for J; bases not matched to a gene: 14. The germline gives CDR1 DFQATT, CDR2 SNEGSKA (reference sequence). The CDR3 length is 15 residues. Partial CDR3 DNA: TGCAGTGCTCCACTAGCGGGTGGACCCGACACTGAG. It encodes CSAPLAGGPDTE. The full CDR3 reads CSAPLAGGPDTEQFF.

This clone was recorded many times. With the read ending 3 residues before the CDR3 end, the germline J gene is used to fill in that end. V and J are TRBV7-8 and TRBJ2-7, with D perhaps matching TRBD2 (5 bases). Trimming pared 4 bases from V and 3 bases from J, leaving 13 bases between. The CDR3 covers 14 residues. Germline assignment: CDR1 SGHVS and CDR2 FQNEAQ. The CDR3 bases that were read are TGTGCCAGCAGCTCAACTAGTGCGGGCTACGAG. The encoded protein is CASSSTSAGYE. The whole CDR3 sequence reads CASSSTSAGYEQYF. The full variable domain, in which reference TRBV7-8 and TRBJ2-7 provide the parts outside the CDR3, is GAGVSQSPRYKVAKRGQDVALRCDPISGHVSLFWYQQALGQGPEFLTYFQNEAQLDKSGLPSDRFFAERPEGSVSTLKIQRTQQEDSAVYLCASSSTSAGYEQYFGPGTRLTVT.

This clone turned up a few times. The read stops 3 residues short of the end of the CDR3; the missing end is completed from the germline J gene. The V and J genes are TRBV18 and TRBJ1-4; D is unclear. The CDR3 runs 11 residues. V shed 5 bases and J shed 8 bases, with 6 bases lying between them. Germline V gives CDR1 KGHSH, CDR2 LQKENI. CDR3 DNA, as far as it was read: TGTGCCAGCTCAGCAACAGAAAAA. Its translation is CASSATEK. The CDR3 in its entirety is CASSATEKLFF.

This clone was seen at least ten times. CDR3 protein: CASSANRGTVSTDTQYF. CDR3 bases read: TGTGCCAGCAGCGCCAACAGGGGGACGGTGAGCACAGATACG. The J gene is TRBJ2-3, the V gene TRBV9, with TRBD1 identical over 8 bases. The read finishes 3 residues shy of the CDR3 end, and the germline J gene is used to complete it. CDR3 length equals 17 residues. J gave up 0 bases and V 3 bases, and 9 bases lay outside the gene matches. Germline CDR1 reads SGDLS; CDR2 reads YYNGEE.